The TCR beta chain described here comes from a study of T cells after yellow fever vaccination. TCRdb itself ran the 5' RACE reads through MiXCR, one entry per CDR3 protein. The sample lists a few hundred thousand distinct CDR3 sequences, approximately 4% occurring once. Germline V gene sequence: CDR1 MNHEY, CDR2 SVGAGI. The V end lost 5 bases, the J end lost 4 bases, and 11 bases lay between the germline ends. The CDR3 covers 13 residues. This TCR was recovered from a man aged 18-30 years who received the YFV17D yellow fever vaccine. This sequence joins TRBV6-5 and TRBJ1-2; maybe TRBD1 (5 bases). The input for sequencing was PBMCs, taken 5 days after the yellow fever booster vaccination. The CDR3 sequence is CASSQTGVYGYTF. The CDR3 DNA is TGTGCCAGCAGTCAAACGGGGGTCTATGGCTACACCTTC.